This TCR beta chain was identified during a study of blood T cell repertoires in COVID-19. Overall study: Sites in the United States, Italy and Spain provided acute and convalescent COVID-19 samples. From T cells, B-cell-depleted T cells, or PBMCs came the material, which was cDNA or gDNA.

Looked up from germline, CDR1 is GTSNPN and CDR2 is SVGIG (reference sequence). Between the trimmed V and J ends, which lost 6 bases and 4 bases, there was a span of 15 bases. The CDR3 has 14 amino acids. Seattle participants joined during active infection and were tracked over time. Original data processing: Using reference gene primer amplification, nucleated cell counts were estimated. Clones were read by immunoSEQ multiplex PCR, and TCRdb kept only the in-frame ones, dropping some. The DNA was the basis for D and trimming; V, J and clone size are from that table. The sample has 60,000 to 75,000 clones, 87% seen once.

This clonotype was obtained from a woman aged 45 to 65 with COVID-19, enrolled during active disease. This sequence joins TRBV30 and TRBJ1-4, with TRBD1 as a possible D gene (5 bases). The sequencing sample was made of peripheral blood. The CDR3 coding sequence is TGTGCCTGTGGGTCAGGGTCATTTAATGAAAAACTGTTTTTT. This sequence encodes CACGSGSFNEKLFF.